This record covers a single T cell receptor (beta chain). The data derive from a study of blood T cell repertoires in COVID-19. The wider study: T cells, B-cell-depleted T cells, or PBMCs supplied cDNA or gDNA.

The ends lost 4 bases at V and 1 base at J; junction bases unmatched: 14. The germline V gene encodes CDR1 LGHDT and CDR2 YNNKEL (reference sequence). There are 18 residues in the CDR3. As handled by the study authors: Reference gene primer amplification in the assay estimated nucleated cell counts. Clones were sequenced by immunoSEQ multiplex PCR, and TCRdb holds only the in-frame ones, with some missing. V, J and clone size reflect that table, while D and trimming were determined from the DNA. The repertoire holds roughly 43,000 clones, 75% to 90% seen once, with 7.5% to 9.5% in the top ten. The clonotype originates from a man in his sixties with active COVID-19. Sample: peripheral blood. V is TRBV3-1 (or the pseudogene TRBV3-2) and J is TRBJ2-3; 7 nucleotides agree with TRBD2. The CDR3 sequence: CASSPHAPREGRTDTQYF. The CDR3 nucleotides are TGTGCCAGCAGCCCCCACGCTCCGAGGGAGGGGCGCACAGATACGCAGTATTTT.